This TCR beta chain came from a study of identical twins. The V and J ends lost 2 bases and 3 bases respectively, with 11 bases between them. This CDR3 is 15 amino acids long. From the 5' RACE reads, TCRdb called clonotypes with MiXCR, one entry per CDR3 protein. The sample carries roughly 720,000 distinct CDR3 sequences, approximately 18% recorded once. The same sample was also used in a study of T cells expressing NK-cell markers. According to that study: The study sequenced eight donors, seven HCMV-seropositive and one seronegative.

V usage is TRBV12-3 or TRBV12-4 and J usage is TRBJ1-3; no definite D call. The origin of this receptor is a young woman in good health. Sequenced sample: PBMCs. For the CDR3, the DNA is TGTGCCAGCAGTTTACGGGAATGGAGTGGAAACACCATATATTTT. Protein product: CASSLREWSGNTIYF.